A selection of T cell receptor beta chains follows, all from one sample in a study of T cell responses to AZD1222 COVID-19 vaccine. Method: immunoSEQ multiplex PCR; TCRdb's copy keeps in-frame clones and lacks some. This table has approximately 110,000 clones, more than 80% appearing once. The starting material was peripheral blood, obtained on day 0 of AZD1222 vaccination. The receptors derive from an adult in good health. Both conserved end residues are part of each CDR3. A D gene is named only where the DNA matches it firmly. Clone size is not always given. Where it is, it says once, few, many or a class for expanded clones.

NA,TRBJ2-2,15,TRBV6-1,NA,TGTGCCAGCAGTGACAGAAGACCCAACACCGGGGAGCTGTTTTTT,CASSDRRPNTGELFF
NA,TRBJ2-1,16,TRBV18,NA,TGTGCCAGCTCACCCCTATCGCCGGACTCCTACAATGAGCAGTTCTTC,CASSPLSPDSYNEQFF
TRBD1,TRBJ2-7,15,TRBV28,NA,TGTGCCAGCAGTTTATTTGGACAGGGGGCTTACGAGCAGTACTTC,CASSLFGQGAYEQYF
TRBD2,TRBJ2-7,15,TRBV7-8,NA,TGTGCCAGCAGCCGTCCAGGACTAGCGCTCTACGAGCAGTACTTC,CASSRPGLALYEQYF
NA,TRBJ1-6,15,TRBV5-8,NA,TGTGCCAGCAGCTTGGGATCGTTTTTCAATTCACCCCTCCACTTT,CASSLGSFFNSPLHF
NA,TRBJ1-5,15,TRBV20-1,NA,TGCAGTGCTAGTTCTCTCCGGCAGGGAACCCAGCCCCAGCATTTT,CSASSLRQGTQPQHF
NA,TRBJ2-7,15,TRBV9,NA,TGTGCCAGCAGCGCCCGCCTGGGGGGGCCCTACGAGCAGTACTTC,CASSARLGGPYEQYF
NA,TRBJ2-2,16,TRBV4-3,NA,TGCGCCAGCAGCCCCATACGGACAGAAAACACCGGGGAGCTGTTTTTT,CASSPIRTENTGELFF
NA,TRBJ2-7,14,TRBV5-4,NA,TGTGCCAGCAGCTTGGGACTTAGCTCCTACGAGCAGTACTTC,CASSLGLSSYEQYF
TRBD1,TRBJ2-7,15,TRBV27,NA,TGTGCCAGCAGTACCCCCCGGGACAGAAAAAACGAGCAGTACTTC,CASSTPRDRKNEQYF
NA,TRBJ1-2,15,TRBV5-4,NA,TGTGCCAGCAGCTTACCGGTAAGGGCGAACTATGGCTACACCTTC,CASSLPVRANYGYTF
TRBD2,TRBJ2-1,16,TRBV19,NA,TGTGCCAGTAGCCCACGGAGGCTAGCGGGAGTAAGTGAGCAGTTCTTC,CASSPRRLAGVSEQFF
NA,TRBJ2-2,13,TRBV29-1,NA,TGCAGCGTTGAAGGCAGATACACCGGGGAGCTGTTTTTT,CSVEGRYTGELFF
NA,TRBJ1-2,13,TRBV13,NA,TGTGCCAGCAGCCGCGACCTGAACTATGGCTACACCTTC,CASSRDLNYGYTF
NA,TRBJ1-6,14,TRBV7-8,NA,TGTGCCAGCAGCTTAGAGGGGAACAATTCACCCCTCCACTTT,CASSLEGNNSPLHF
NA,TRBJ2-7,12,TRBV6-6,NA,TGTGCCAGCAGAACTCGCAAGGGCGAGCAGTACTTC,CASRTRKGEQYF
NA,TRBJ2-2,15,TRBV7-8,NA,TGTGCCAGCAGCTTAGTCCCGACGGTAACCGGGGAGCTGTTTTTT,CASSLVPTVTGELFF
TRBD2,TRBJ2-2,15,TRBV4-3,NA,TGCGCCAGCAGCCAAGAGGCTAGCGGAGGCGGGGAGCTGTTTTTT,CASSQEASGGGELFF
NA,TRBJ2-2,12,TRBV6-5,once,TGTGCCAGCGGAGGGGCCACCGGGGAGCTGTTTTTT,CASGGATGELFF
TRBD1,TRBJ1-1,14,TRBV7-3,NA,TGTGCCAGCAGCTTGGGACAGACAAACACTGAAGCTTTCTTT,CASSLGQTNTEAFF
TRBD1,TRBJ1-2,14,TRBV28,NA,TGTGCCAGCAGTATGGGACAGGGAGGTTATGGCTACACCTTC,CASSMGQGGYGYTF
TRBD2,TRBJ2-7,15,TRBV9,NA,TGTGCCAGCAGCGAAGGACTAGCGGGAATCTACGAGCAGTACTTC,CASSEGLAGIYEQYF